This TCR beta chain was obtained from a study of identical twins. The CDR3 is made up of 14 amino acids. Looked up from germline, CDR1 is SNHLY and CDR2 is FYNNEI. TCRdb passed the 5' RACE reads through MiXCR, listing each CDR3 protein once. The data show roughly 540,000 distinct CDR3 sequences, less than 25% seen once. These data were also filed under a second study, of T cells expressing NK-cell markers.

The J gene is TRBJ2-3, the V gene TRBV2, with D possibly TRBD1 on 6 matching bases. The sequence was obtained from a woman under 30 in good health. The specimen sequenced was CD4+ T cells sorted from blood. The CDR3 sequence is CRVKGDIGTDTQYF. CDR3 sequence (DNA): TGTCGAGTCAAGGGGGACATCGGCACAGATACGCAGTATTTT.